The clone carrying this T cell receptor beta chain occurred a few times. The antigen remains undetermined. The sample is drawn from a study of human T cells and chemical hapten exposure. In the study overall: Per-sample TCR yield variation was attributed mainly to small pooled library volume differences.

Study results and limitations: Against controls, expanded TCRs gave rise to significantly more large CDR3 similarity clusters. TCRs above 1 in 1000 frequency did not change with DPC sensitization.

TCRdb recomputed calls from the RACE reads with MiXCR, one row per CDR3 protein. The table includes over 300,000 distinct CDR3 sequences, about 5.1% detected once. Time point defined: pre-sensitization, week 0. The treatment is: therapeutic diphenylcyclopropenone sensitization with weekly scalp DPC. The germline V gene encodes CDR1 SEHNR and CDR2 FQNEAQ (reference sequence). This CDR3 region has 17 residues. Trimming took 4 bases from V and 9 from J; bases not matched to a gene: 14. Source: whole blood, taken in connection with sensitization to the hapten diphenylcyclopropenone (DPC). The receptor was derived from a woman aged 50 to 60 with alopecia areata. Some clones in this sample may be carry-over from other donors' samples. V and J are TRBV7-9 and TRBJ2-7, with 14 bases that match TRBD2. The CDR3 reads CASSSGLAGAMTIGQYF. As DNA, the CDR3 is TGTGCCAGCAGCTCGGGACTAGCGGGAGCCATGACGATCGGGCAGTACTTC.